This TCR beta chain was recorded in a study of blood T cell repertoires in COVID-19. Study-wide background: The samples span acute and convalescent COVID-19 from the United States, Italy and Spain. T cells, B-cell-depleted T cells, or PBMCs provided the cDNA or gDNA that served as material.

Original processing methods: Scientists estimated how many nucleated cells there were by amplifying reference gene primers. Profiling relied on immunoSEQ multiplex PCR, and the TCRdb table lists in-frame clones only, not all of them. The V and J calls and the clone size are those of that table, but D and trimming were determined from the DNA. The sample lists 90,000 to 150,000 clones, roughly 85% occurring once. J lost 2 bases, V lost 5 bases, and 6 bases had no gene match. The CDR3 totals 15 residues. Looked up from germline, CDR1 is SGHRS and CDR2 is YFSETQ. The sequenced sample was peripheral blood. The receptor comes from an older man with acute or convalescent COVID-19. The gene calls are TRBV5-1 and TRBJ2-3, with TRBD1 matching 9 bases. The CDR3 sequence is CASRETGGPTDTQYF. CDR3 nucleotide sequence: TGCGCCAGCAGGGAAACAGGGGGCCCCACAGATACGCAGTATTTT.